This T cell receptor (beta chain) was identified during a study of cytomegalovirus exposure and HLA in healthy donors. Study background: Prior work identified around 110 million unique TCR beta sequences in roughly 180 million T cells.

Study-wide findings and caveats: Diagnosis of cytomegalovirus status made by the classifier reportedly showed high specificity and sensitivity. Earlier results showed most TCR beta V segments being productive about 87% or about 30% of the time. Indistinguishability led to the exclusion of some V segments, TRBV6-2 and TRBV6-3 included.

Germline lookup yields CDR1 LNHDA and CDR2 SQIVND (reference sequence). CDR3 size: 15 residues. V lost 6 bases to trimming and J lost 0 bases; unmatched junction nucleotides: 4. With respect to this clone: What it binds is not known.

Primers: 60 Vbeta forward and 13 Jbeta reverse. The assay was immunoSEQ multiplex PCR, and TCRdb's table has in-frame clones only and misses some. Here the sample spans around 150,000 clones, roughly 83% being singletons. What was sequenced was PBMCs. This TCR was recovered from a middle-aged man in good health and CMV-seropositive. V is TRBV19 and J is TRBJ2-3; 9 bases fit TRBD1. This CDR3 reads CASRNRGPSTDTQYF. Written as DNA, the CDR3 is TGTGCCAGTAGGAACAGGGGGCCCAGCACAGATACGCAGTATTTT.